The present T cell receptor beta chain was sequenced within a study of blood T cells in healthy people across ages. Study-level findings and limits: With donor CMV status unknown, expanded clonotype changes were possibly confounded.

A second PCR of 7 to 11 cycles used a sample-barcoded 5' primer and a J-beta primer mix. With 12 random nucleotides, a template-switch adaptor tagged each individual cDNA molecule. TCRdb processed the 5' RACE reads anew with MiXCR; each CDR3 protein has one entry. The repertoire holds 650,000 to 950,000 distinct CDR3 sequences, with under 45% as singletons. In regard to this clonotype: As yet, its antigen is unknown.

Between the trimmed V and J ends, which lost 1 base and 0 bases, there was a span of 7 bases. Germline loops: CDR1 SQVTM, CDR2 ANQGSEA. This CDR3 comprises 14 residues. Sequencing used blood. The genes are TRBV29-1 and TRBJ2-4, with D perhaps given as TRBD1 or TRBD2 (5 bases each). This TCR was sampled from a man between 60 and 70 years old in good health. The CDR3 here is CSVEGGTAKNIQYF. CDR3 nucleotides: TGCAGCGTTGAAGGGGGGACAGCCAAAAACATTCAGTACTTC.